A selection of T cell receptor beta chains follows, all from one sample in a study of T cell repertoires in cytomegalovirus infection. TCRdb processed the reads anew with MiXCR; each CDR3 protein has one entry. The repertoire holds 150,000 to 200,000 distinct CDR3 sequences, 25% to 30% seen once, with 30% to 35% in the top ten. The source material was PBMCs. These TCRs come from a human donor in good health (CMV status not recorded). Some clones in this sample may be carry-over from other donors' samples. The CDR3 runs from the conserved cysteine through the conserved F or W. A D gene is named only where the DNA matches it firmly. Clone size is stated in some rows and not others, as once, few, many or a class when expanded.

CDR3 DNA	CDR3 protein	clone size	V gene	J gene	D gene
TGTGCCAGCAGCGGAAAACGGGGGCCAACAGAGACCCAGTACTTC	CASSGKRGPTETQYF	NA	TRBV4-1	TRBJ2-5	NA
TGTGCCAGCAATCGACTGGGGGATACGCAGTATTTT	CASNRLGDTQYF	many	TRBV6-2/TRBV6-3	TRBJ2-3	NA
TGCAGTGCTAGAGATCCCGTCGCGGCGGGACTATCCTACAATGAGCAGTTCTTC	CSARDPVAAGLSYNEQFF	NA	TRBV20-1	TRBJ2-1	TRBD2
TGCGCCAGCAGCCATACTAGGGGGACAACCTATAATGAGCAGTTCTTC	CASSHTRGTTYNEQFF	NA	TRBV4-3	TRBJ2-1	NA
TGTGCCAGCAGACGACAGGGGATGAACACTGAAGCTTTCTTT	CASRRQGMNTEAFF	NA	TRBV7-9	TRBJ1-1	TRBD1
TGTGCCAGCAGCCCGCGACAGGGATGGAACACTGAAGCTTTCTTT	CASSPRQGWNTEAFF	NA	TRBV7-9	TRBJ1-1	TRBD1
TGTGCCAGCAGCTCATCCCGTTCCCTCTCGGGCACAGATACGCAGTATTTT	CASSSSRSLSGTDTQYF	many	TRBV11-3	TRBJ2-3	NA
TGTGCCAGCAGTCGTACACCAGGATTAAATTCACCCCTCCACTTT	CASSRTPGLNSPLHF	NA	TRBV6-5	TRBJ1-6	NA
TGTGCCAGCTCACCATCGGGACATCCCACAGATACGCAGTATTTT	CASSPSGHPTDTQYF	NA	TRBV18	TRBJ2-3	NA
TGTGCCTGGACCCTGACTAGCGGGGCCCCCAATGAGCAGTTCTTC	CAWTLTSGAPNEQFF	NA	TRBV30	TRBJ2-1	TRBD2
TGTGCCAGCAGCCAGGCCCCTAGGGCAGATATGCAGTATTTT	CASSQAPRADMQYF	NA	TRBV4-2	TRBJ2-3	NA
TGTGCCAGCAGGCCCGGACAGATTTACTCCTACGAGCAGTACTTC	CASRPGQIYSYEQYF	few	TRBV6-2/TRBV6-3	TRBJ2-7	NA
TGTGCCAGCAGCCGTCCAGACAGGGGCAATGAGCAGTTCTTC	CASSRPDRGNEQFF	few	TRBV7-3	TRBJ2-1	TRBD1
TGTGCCAGCAGTTCCCGGACAGTATTCAATTCACCCCTCCACTTT	CASSSRTVFNSPLHF	NA	TRBV27	TRBJ1-6	NA
TGTGCCAGCAGCTTGGAAAGCTTCACTAATTCACCCCTCCACTTT	CASSLESFTNSPLHF	NA	TRBV5-5	TRBJ1-6	NA
TGTGCCAGCAGTTACAGGGACACCGGGGAGCTGTTTTTT	CASSYRDTGELFF	many	TRBV6-2/TRBV6-3	TRBJ2-2	NA
TGCGCCAGCAGCTTGGCCACGAAGCACATCGGAGGCGCAACTAATGAAAAACTGTTTTTT	CASSLATKHIGGATNEKLFF	NA	TRBV5-1	TRBJ1-4	NA
TGCAGCGGGGGCGGGACAGGGAACTATGGCTACACCTTC	CSGGGTGNYGYTF	few	TRBV29-1	TRBJ1-2	TRBD1
TGTGCCAGCACAGTAGGGCCTCGGGCGAACACTGAAGCTTTCTTT	CASTVGPRANTEAFF	NA	TRBV12-3/TRBV12-4	TRBJ1-1	NA
TGTGCCAGCAGTTTAGGGGCAGGGCTTGAAGCTTTCTTT	CASSLGAGLEAFF	NA	TRBV12-3/TRBV12-4	TRBJ1-1	NA
TGTGCCAGCAGTTCTCACAGGGAAGAGACCCAGTACTTC	CASSSHREETQYF	NA	TRBV27	TRBJ2-5	NA
TGTGCCAGCAGTTCCCGCCGGGACTACTACGAGCAGTACTTC	CASSSRRDYYEQYF	NA	TRBV27	TRBJ2-7	TRBD2
TGTGCCAGTACGGGAACCGGGACTCCTGTTAATGAGCAGTTCTTC	CASTGTGTPVNEQFF	NA	TRBV19	TRBJ2-1	NA
TGTGCCAGCAGCTTAGACAAGGGGAGACTGTTTTTT	CASSLDKGRLFF	many	TRBV7-2	TRBJ1-4	NA
TGTGCCAGCACCATTCCCGGGACAATGAACACCGGGGAGCTGTTTTTT	CASTIPGTMNTGELFF	few	TRBV7-8	TRBJ2-2	NA
TGTGCCAGCAAAGGTTCGAAGGCCACGGAGACCGGGGAGCTGTTTTTT	CASKGSKATETGELFF	many	TRBV2	TRBJ2-2	NA
TGCGCCAGCAGCCAGGTCCAACAGGGTCCCCAGCATTTT	CASSQVQQGPQHF	NA	TRBV4-1	TRBJ1-5	NA
TGTGCCAGCACTCAAGGGGCGGGGGAAGAGACCCAGTACTTC	CASTQGAGEETQYF	NA	TRBV11-2	TRBJ2-5	TRBD2
TGCGCCAGCAGCCAAGATAGGAGGGGCGCGGACACCGGGGAGCTGTTTTTT	CASSQDRRGADTGELFF	NA	TRBV4-1	TRBJ2-2	NA
TGCAGTGCCCAATCGGCGGGGGTGGGCGAAGAGACCCAGTACTTC	CSAQSAGVGEETQYF	few	TRBV20-1	TRBJ2-5	TRBD2
TGTGCCAGCAGTTTATCGACTAGCGGGGGGGGGGATACGCAGTATTTT	CASSLSTSGGGDTQYF	NA	TRBV27	TRBJ2-3	TRBD2
TGCAGTGCTGGTAGATGGGACATTCAGTACTTC	CSAGRWDIQYF	NA	TRBV20-1	TRBJ2-4	NA
TGTGCCAGCAGCTTGGGGGGAGGAAACCCCCGCCAAGAGACCCAGTACTTC	CASSLGGGNPRQETQYF	few	TRBV7-3	TRBJ2-5	NA
TGTGCCAGCGGTAGGACAGGGCGAGGTGCTCAGCCCCAGCATTTT	CASGRTGRGAQPQHF	few	TRBV12-3/TRBV12-4	TRBJ1-5	TRBD1
TGTGCCAGCACCGAAGGGCAGAACACTGAAGCTTTCTTT	CASTEGQNTEAFF	few	TRBV6-2/TRBV6-3	TRBJ1-1	NA
TGTGCCAGCAGCCCCAGGGCAGGGGGACAGCCCCAGCATTTT	CASSPRAGGQPQHF	few	TRBV7-2	TRBJ1-5	TRBD1
TGTGCCAGCAGCGTAACCGGACTAGCTGACGATACGCAGTATTTT	CASSVTGLADDTQYF	once	TRBV9	TRBJ2-3	TRBD2